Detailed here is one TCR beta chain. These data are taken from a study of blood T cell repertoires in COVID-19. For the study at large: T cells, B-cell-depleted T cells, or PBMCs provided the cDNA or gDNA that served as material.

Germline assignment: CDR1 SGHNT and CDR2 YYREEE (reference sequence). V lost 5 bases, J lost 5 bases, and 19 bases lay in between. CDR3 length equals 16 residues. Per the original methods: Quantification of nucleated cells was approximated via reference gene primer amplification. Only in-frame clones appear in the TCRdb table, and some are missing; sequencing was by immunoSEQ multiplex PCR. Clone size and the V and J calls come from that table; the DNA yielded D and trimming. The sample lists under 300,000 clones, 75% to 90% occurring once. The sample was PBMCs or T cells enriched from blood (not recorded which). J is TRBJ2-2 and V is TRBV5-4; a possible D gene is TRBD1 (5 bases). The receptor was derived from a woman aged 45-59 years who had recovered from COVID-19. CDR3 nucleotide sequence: TGTGCCAGCAGTACAGGACACAAGCCACGGACCGGGGAGCTGTTTTTT. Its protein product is CASSTGHKPRTGELFF.